The clone carrying this T cell receptor (beta chain) was seen ten or more times. What it binds is unknown. This entry is derived from a study of identical twins. Regarding the study as a whole: Beta out-of-frame sequences showed weaker excess sharing between twins. Fewer insertions characterized abundant cord blood beta clonotypes, whereas memory repertoires showed none.

Each CDR3 protein gets one entry after TCRdb re-called the 5' RACE reads with MiXCR. The table includes roughly 250,000 distinct CDR3 sequences, roughly an eighth detected once. The clonotype was recovered from a woman aged 18-29 years in good health. Material: memory (CD45RO+) T cells sorted from blood.

The CDR3 nucleotides are TGTGCCAGCAGTTTCCGGGGCACTGAAGCTTTCTTT. It specifies CASSFRGTEAFF. J is TRBJ1-1 and V is TRBV12-3 or TRBV12-4; no reliable D call. Deletions cut 3 bases from V and 4 bases from J, with 6 bases between. The CDR3 consists of 12 residues.